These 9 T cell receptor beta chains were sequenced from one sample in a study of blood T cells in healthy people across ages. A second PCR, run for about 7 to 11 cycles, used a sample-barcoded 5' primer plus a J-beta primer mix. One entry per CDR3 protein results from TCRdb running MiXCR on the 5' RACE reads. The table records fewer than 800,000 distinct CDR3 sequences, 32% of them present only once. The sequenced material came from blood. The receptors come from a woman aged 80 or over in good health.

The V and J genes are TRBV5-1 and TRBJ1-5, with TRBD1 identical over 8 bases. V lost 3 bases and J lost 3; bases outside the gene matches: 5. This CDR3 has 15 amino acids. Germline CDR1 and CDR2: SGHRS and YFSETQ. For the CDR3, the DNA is TGCGCCAGCAGCTACGGGACAGGAGCCAATCAGCCCCAGCATTTT. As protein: CASSYGTGANQPQHF.

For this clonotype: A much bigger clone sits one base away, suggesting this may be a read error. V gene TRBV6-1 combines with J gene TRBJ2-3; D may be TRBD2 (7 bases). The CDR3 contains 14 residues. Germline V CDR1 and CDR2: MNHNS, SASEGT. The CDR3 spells CAGRRGRSTDTQYF. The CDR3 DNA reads TGTGCCGGCAGGCGGGGGCGGTCGACAGATACGCAGTATTTT.

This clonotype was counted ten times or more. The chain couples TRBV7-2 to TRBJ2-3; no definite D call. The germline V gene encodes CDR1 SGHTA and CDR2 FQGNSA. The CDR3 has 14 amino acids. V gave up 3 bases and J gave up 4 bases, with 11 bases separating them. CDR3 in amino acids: CASSFSVGADTQYF. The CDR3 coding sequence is TGTGCCAGCAGCTTCTCCGTCGGAGCAGATACGCAGTATTTT.

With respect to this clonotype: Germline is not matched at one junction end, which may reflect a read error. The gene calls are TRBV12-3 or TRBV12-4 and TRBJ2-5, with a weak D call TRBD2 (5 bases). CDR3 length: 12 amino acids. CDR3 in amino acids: CASNLALDERYF. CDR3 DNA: TGTGCCAGCAATTTAGCGCTCGACGAGCGGTACTTC.

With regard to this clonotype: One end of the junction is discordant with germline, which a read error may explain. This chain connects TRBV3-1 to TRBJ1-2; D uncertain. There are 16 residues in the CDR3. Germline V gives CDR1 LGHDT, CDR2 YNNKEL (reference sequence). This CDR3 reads CASSQSGGSVAYGCTF. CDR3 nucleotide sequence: TGTGCCAGCAGCCAAAGCGGTGGAAGTGTAGCCTATGGCTGCACCTTC.

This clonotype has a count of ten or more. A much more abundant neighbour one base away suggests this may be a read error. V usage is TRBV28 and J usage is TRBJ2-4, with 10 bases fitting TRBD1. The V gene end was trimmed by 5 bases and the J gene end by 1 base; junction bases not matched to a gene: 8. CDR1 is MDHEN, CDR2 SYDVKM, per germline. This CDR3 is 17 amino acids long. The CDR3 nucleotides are TGTGCCAGCAGTATGGTGACAGGGGGCTCGGCCAAAAACATTCAGTACTTC. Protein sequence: CASSMVTGGSAKNIQYF. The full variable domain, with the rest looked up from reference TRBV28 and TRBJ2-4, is DVKVTQSSRYLVKRTGEKVFLECVQDMDHENMFWYRQDPGLGLRLIYFSYDVKMKEKGDIPEGYSVSREKKERFSLILESASTNQTSMYLCASSMVTGGSAKNIQYFGAGTRLSVL.

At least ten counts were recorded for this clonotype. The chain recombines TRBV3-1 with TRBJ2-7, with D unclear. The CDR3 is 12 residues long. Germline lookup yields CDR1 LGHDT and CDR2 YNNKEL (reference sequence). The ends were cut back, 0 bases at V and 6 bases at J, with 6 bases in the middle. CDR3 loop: CASSQDPGEQYF. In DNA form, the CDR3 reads TGTGCCAGCAGCCAAGATCCTGGCGAGCAGTACTTC.

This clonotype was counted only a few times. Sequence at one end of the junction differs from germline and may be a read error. CDR3 sequence: CCAQFATNEKLFF. The CDR3 nucleotides are TGCTGTGCTCAATTTGCAACTAATGAAAAACTGTTTTTT. This chain links TRBV20-1 with TRBJ1-4; D gene unclear. CDR1 is DFQATT and CDR2 is SNEGSKA in the germline V gene (reference sequence). The CDR3 runs 13 residues.

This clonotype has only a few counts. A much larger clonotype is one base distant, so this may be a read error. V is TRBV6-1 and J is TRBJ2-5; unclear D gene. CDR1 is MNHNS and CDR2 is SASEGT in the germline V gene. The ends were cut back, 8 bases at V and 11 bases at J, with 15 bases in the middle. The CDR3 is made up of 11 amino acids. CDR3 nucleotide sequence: TGTGCCAGCCAGGTGTACGATGAGCAGTACTTC. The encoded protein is CASQVYDEQYF.